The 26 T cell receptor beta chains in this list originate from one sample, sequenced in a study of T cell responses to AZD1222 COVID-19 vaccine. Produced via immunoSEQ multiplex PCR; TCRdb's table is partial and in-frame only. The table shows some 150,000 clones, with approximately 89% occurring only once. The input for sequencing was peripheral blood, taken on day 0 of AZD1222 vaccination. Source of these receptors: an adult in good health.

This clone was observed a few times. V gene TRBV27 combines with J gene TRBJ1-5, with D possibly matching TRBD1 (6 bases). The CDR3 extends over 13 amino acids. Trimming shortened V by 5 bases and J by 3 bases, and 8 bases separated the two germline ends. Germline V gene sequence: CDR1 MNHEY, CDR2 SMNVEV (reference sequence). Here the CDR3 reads CASSPGANQPQHF. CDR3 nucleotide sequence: TGTGCCAGCAGTCCGGGGGCCAATCAGCCCCAGCATTTT.

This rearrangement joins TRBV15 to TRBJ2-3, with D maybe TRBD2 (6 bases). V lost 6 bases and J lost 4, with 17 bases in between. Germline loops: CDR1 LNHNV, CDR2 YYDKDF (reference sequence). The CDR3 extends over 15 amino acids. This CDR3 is CATSTRLGSPDTQYF. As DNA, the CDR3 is TGTGCCACCAGTACGAGACTAGGGTCCCCAGATACGCAGTATTTT. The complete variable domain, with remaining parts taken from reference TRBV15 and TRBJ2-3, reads DAMVIQNPRYQVTQFGKPVTLSCSQTLNHNVMYWYQQKSSQAPKLLFHYYDKDFNNEADTPDNFQSRRPNTSFCFLDIRSPGLGDTAMYLCATSTRLGSPDTQYFGPGTRLTVL.

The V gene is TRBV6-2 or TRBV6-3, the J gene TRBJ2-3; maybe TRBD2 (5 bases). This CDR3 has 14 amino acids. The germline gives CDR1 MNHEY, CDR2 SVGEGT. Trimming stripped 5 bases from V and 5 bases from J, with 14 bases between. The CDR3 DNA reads TGTGCCAGCAGTACTGGAACTCGGGGAGATACGCAGTATTTT. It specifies CASSTGTRGDTQYF.

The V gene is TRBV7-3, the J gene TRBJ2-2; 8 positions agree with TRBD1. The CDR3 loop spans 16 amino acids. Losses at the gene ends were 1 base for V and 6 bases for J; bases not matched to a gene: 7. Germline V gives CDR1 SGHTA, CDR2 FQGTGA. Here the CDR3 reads CASSLSATGAAGELFF. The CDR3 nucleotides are TGTGCCAGCAGCTTAAGTGCGACAGGGGCGGCCGGGGAGCTGTTTTTT. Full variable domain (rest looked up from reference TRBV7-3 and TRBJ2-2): GAGVSQTPSNKVTEKGKYVELRCDPISGHTALYWYRQSLGQGPEFLIYFQGTGAADDSGLPNDRFFAVRPEGSVSTLKIQRTERGDSAVYLCASSLSATGAAGELFFGEGSRLTVL.

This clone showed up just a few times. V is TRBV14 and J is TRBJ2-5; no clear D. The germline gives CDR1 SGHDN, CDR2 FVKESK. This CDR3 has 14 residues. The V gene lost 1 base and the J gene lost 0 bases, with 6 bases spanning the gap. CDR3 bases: TGTGCCAGCAGCCAAGTACGGCACCAAGAGACCCAGTACTTC. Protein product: CASSQVRHQETQYF.

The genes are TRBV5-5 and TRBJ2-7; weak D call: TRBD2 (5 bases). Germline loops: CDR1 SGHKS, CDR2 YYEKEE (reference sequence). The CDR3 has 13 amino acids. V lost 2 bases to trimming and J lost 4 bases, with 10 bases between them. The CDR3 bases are TGTGCCAGCAGCTTAATAGGCGGGTACGAGCAGTACTTC. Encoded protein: CASSLIGGYEQYF.

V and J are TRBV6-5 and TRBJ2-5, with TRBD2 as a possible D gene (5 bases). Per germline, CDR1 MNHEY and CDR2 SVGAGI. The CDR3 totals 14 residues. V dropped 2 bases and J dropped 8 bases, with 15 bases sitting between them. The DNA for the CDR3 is TGTGCCAGCAGTTACGTAAGAGACGGGGATACCCAGTACTTC. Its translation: CASSYVRDGDTQYF.

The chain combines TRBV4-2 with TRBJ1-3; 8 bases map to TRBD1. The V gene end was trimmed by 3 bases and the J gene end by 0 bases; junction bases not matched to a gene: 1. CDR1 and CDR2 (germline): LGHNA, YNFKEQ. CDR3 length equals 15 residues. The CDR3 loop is CASSHDRGSGNTIYF. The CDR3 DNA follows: TGTGCCAGCAGCCATGACAGGGGCTCTGGAAACACCATATATTTT.

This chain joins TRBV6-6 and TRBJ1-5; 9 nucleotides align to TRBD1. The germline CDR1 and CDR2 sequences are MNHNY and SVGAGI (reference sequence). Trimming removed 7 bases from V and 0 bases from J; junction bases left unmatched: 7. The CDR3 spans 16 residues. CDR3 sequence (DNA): TGTGCCAGCATCCCCGGGACAGGGCTTAGCAATCAGCCCCAGCATTTT. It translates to CASIPGTGLSNQPQHF.

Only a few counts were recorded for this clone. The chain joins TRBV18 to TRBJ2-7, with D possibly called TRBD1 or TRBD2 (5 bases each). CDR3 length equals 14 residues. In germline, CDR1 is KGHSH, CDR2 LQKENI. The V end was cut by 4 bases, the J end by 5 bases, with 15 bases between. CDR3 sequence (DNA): TGTGCCAGCTCACTTGGGACCTATTCCCACGAGCAGTACTTC. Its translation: CASSLGTYSHEQYF.

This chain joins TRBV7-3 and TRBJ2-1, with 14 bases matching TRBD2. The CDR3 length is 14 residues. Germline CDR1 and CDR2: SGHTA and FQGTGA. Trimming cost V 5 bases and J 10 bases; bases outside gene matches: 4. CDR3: CASSPGTSGSEQFF. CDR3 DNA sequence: TGTGCCAGCAGCCCCGGGACTAGCGGGAGCGAGCAGTTCTTC.

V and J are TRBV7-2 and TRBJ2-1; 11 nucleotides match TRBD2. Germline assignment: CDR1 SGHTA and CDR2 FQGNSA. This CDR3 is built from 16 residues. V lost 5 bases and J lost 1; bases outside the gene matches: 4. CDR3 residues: CASSILAGGSYNEQFF. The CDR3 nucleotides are TGTGCCAGCAGCATTTTAGCGGGAGGGTCCTACAATGAGCAGTTCTTC.

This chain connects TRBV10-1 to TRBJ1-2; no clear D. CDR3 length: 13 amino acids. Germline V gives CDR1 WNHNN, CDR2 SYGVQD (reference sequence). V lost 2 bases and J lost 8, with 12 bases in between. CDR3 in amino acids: CASSEGRVGGYTF. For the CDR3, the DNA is TGCGCCAGCAGTGAGGGCCGGGTTGGGGGCTACACCTTC.

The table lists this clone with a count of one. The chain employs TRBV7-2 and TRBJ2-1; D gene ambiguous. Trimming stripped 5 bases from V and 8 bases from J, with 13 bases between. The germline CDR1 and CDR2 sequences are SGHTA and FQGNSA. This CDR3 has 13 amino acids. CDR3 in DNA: TGTGCCAGCAGCGCCTGGCTTTCGGATGAGCAGTTCTTC. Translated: CASSAWLSDEQFF.

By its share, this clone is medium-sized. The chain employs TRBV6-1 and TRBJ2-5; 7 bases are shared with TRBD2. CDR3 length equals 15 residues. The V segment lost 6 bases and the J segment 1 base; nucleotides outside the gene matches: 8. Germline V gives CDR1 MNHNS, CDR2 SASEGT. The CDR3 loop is CASSKTGLVQETQYF. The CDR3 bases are TGTGCCAGCAGCAAAACCGGACTAGTCCAAGAGACCCAGTACTTC.

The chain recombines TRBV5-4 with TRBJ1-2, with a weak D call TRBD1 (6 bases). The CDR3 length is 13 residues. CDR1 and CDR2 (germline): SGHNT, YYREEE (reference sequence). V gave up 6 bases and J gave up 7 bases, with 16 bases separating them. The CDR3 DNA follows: TGTGCCAGCAAGGATCAGGGGATTTCTGGCTACACCTTC. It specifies CASKDQGISGYTF.

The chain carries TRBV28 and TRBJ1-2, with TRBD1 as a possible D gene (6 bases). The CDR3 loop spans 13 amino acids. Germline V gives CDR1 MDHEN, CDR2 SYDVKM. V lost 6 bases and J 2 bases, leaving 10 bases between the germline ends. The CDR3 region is CASSPRGNYGYTF. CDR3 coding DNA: TGTGCCAGCAGCCCCAGGGGAAACTATGGCTACACCTTC.

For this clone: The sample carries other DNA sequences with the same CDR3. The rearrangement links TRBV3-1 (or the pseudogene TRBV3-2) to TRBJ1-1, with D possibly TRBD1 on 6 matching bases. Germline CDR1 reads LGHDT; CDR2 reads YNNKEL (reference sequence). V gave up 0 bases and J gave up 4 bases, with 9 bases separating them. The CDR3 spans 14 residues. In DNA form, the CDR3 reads TGTGCCAGCAGCCAAGAAGGGGGTAGCACTGAAGCTTTCTTT. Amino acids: CASSQEGGSTEAFF.

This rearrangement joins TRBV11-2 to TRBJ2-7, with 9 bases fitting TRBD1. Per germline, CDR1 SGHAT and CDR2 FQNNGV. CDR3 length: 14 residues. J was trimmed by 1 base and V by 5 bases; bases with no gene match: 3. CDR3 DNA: TGTGCCAGCAGCGCCGACAGGGGGTCCTACGAGCAGTACTTC. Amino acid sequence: CASSADRGSYEQYF.

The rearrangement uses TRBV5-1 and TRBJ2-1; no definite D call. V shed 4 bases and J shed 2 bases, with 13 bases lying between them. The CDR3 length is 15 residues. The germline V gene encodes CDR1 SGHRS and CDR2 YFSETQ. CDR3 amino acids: CASSPRSSTYNEQFF. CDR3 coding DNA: TGCGCCAGCAGCCCCCGGTCTTCAACCTACAATGAGCAGTTCTTC.

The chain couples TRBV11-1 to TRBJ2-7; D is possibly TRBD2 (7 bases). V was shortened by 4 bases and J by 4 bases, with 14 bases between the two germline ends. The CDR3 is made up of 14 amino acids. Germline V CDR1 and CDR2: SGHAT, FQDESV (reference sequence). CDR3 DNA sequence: TGTGCCAGCAGCTCTACAGGGAGGGGGTACGAGCAGTACTTC. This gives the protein CASSSTGRGYEQYF.

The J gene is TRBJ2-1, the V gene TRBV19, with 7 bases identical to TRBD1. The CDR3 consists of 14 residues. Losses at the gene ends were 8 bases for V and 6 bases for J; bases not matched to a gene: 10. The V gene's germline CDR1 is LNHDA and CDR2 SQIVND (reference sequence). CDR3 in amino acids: CASSRGRGGNEQFF. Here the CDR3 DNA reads TGTGCCAGTTCCAGGGGGAGAGGAGGCAATGAGCAGTTCTTC. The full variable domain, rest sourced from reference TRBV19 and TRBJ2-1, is DGGITQSPKYLFRKEGQNVTLSCEQNLNHDAMYWYRQDPGQGLRLIYYSQIVNDFQKGDIAEGYSVSREKKESFPLTVTSAQKNPTAFYLCASSRGRGGNEQFFGPGTRLTVL.

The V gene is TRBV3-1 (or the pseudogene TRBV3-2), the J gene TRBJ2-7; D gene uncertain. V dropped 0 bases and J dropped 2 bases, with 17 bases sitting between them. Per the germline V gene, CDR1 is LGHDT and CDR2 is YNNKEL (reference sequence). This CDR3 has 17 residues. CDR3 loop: CASSQDRWRPWAYEQYF. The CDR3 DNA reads TGTGCCAGCAGCCAAGATCGTTGGCGGCCCTGGGCCTACGAGCAGTACTTC.

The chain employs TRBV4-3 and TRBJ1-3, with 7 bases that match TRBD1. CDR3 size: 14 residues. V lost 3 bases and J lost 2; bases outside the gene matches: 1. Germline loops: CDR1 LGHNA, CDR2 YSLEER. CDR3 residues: CASSHTGAGNTIYF. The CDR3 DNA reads TGCGCCAGCAGCCACACAGGGGCTGGAAACACCATATATTTT.

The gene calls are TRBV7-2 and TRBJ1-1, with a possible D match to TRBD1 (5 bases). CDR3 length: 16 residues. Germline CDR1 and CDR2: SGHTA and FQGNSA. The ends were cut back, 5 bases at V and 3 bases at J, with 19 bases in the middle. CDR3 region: CASSEGYVGWYTEAFF. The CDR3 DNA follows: TGTGCCAGCAGCGAGGGGTACGTGGGCTGGTACACTGAAGCTTTCTTT.

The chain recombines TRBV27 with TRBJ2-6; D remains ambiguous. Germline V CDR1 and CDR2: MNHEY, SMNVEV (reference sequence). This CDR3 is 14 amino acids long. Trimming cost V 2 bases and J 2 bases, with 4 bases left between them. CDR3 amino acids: CASSLTTGANVLTF. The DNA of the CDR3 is TGTGCCAGCAGTTTAACGACTGGGGCCAACGTCCTGACTTTC.